This is a list of T cell receptor beta chains from one sample in a study of human T cells and chemical hapten exposure. Each CDR3 protein is one row after TCRdb ran MiXCR on the RACE reads. The sample includes 95,000 to 150,000 distinct CDR3 sequences, approximately 13% of them seen just once. This material consisted of whole blood, taken in connection with sensitization to the hapten diphenylcyclopropenone (DPC). The receptors stem from a woman under 30 with alopecia areata. Some clones in this sample may be carry-over from other donors' samples. Each CDR3 is given with its conserved first and last residue. D genes are given only for firm matches. Expanded clones get a size class; other rows say once, few or many, or leave the size out.

d_call	j_call	clone_size	v_call	cdr3_nt	cdr3_aa
TRBD1	TRBJ1-5	many	TRBV18	TGTGCCAGCTCACCACCGGGGGGGACAGGTGCTTGGAGCAATCAGCCCCAGCATTTT	CASSPPGGTGAWSNQPQHF
.	TRBJ1-5	.	TRBV27	TGTGCAACAGGGTTATATCAGCCCCAGCATTTT	CATGLYQPQHF
TRBD1	TRBJ2-5	many	TRBV4-1	TGCGCCAGCAGCCTCCCCGGGACAGTACAAGAGACCCAGTACTTC	CASSLPGTVQETQYF
.	TRBJ1-1	many	TRBV5-1	TGCGCCAGCAGCTTTAGAAACCTGAACACTGAAGCTTTCTTT	CASSFRNLNTEAFF
.	TRBJ1-1	many	TRBV6-2/TRBV6-3	TGTGCCAGCAGTTACCCTCAACTCACTGAAGCTTTCTTT	CASSYPQLTEAFF
.	TRBJ2-5	.	TRBV6-1	TGTGCCAGCAGTGAATCTTGGGAGACCCAGTACTTC	CASSESWETQYF
TRBD2	TRBJ2-1	few	TRBV20-1	TGCAGTGCTGCGGGGGGGACTTACAATGAGCAGTTCTTC	CSAAGGTYNEQFF
.	TRBJ2-3	few	TRBV4-3	TGCGCCAGCAGCCAAGATAAGGCCGGCGTAGATACGCAGTATTTT	CASSQDKAGVDTQYF
TRBD1	TRBJ2-3	.	TRBV12-5	TGTGCTAGTGGGCCTGGGACAGCCCCAAGCACAGATACGCAGTATTTT	CASGPGTAPSTDTQYF
TRBD2	TRBJ2-1	.	TRBV7-6	TGTGCCAGCAGCTTAGAGACAGCGGGGGGTTACAATGAGCAGTTCTTC	CASSLETAGGYNEQFF
.	TRBJ1-2	.	TRBV12-3/TRBV12-4	TGTGCCAGCAGCCTGGGGGGTATTACAGGCTACACCTTC	CASSLGGITGYTF
.	TRBJ2-4	many	TRBV3-1	TGTGCCAGCAGCCAAGAGGGGTCCGGCAAAAACATTCAGTACTTC	CASSQEGSGKNIQYF
TRBD2	TRBJ2-7	.	TRBV5-4	TGTGCCAGCAGCTTAGGGACTAGCGGGGGATACGAGCAGTACTTC	CASSLGTSGGYEQYF
TRBD1	TRBJ2-7	few	TRBV6-2/TRBV6-3	TGTGCCAGCAGTTACTCACCGGGACAGGGGGGCGAGCAGTACTTC	CASSYSPGQGGEQYF
TRBD2	TRBJ2-3	.	TRBV4-2	TGTGCCAGCAGCCAAGATGGTGGGACTAAGGCCAGGGATACGCAGTATTTT	CASSQDGGTKARDTQYF